This T cell receptor (beta chain) was identified during a study of CD8+CD57+ T cells in acquired aplastic anemia. The CDR3 runs to 16 residues. V shed 1 base and J 2 bases; nucleotides not matched to a gene: 5. Germline V gives CDR1 MNHEY, CDR2 SMNVEV (reference sequence). Genomic DNA constituted the template upon which TCR beta VDJ and CDR3 profiling was performed. One entry per CDR3 protein, called by TCRdb with MiXCR from the reads. Among 150,000 to 200,000 distinct CDR3 sequences, around 52% were seen once, and the ten largest hold 30% to 40%. Whoever was chosen for sequencing had shown CD8+CD57+ cell expansion by flow cytometry. Study observations and caveats: The same twenty-nine CD8+ CDR3 sequences occurred in patients and in controls.

Of note for this clonotype: What it recognizes is unknown.

The clonotype was recovered from a human donor with aplastic anemia. This rearrangement joins TRBV27 to TRBJ2-5, with TRBD1 matching over 9 bases. Sequenced material: sorted CD4+, CD8+, or CD8+CD57+ T cells (not recorded which) from PBMCs. DNA of the CDR3: TGTGCCAGCAGTTTATTCGGGACAGGGTATCAAGAGACCCAGTACTTC. Protein: CASSLFGTGYQETQYF.